This T cell receptor beta chain was retrieved from a study of post-analysis software for immune sequencing data. Concerning this clonotype: Its target is unknown.

Broader study findings: Four to six TRBV segments were more frequent in patients than controls; TRBV5-6, TRBV5-1 and TRBV20-1 belonged to this group. For normalized Chao1 diversity, multiple sclerosis patients scored significantly lower than controls did.

Prepared libraries of TCR beta cDNA carried unique molecular identifiers. In TCRdb, the PCR reads were re-called with MiXCR into one record per CDR3 protein. Counted here are around 700,000 distinct CDR3 sequences, roughly three fifths occurring once; the ten biggest clones make up approximately 11%. V was shortened by 6 bases and J by 5 bases, with 11 bases between the two germline ends. This CDR3 region has 12 residues. Specimen: blood. The V and J genes are TRBV12-3 or TRBV12-4 and TRBJ2-7; possible D gene TRBD2, 6 bases. This TCR derives from a girl aged 2-9 years with multiple sclerosis. The DNA for the CDR3 is TGTGCCAGCAGCTCGACTAGTGACGAGCAGTACTTC. This encodes CASSSTSDEQYF.